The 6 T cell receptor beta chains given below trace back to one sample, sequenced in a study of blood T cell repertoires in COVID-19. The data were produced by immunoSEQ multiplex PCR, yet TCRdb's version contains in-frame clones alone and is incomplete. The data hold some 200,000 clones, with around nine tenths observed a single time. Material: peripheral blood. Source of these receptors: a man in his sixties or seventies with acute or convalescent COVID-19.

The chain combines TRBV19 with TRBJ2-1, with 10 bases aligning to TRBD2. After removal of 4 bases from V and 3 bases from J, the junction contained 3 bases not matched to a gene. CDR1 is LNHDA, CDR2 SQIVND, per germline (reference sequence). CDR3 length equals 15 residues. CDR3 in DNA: TGTGCCAGTAGTACCGGGACTAGCGACTACAATGAGCAGTTCTTC. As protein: CASSTGTSDYNEQFF.

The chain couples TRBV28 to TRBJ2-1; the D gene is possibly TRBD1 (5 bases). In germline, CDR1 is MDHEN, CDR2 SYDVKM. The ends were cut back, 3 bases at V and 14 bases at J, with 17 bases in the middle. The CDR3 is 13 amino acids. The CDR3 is CASSFNWGVVEFF. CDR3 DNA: TGTGCCAGCAGTTTCAATTGGGGCGTTGTGGAGTTCTTC.

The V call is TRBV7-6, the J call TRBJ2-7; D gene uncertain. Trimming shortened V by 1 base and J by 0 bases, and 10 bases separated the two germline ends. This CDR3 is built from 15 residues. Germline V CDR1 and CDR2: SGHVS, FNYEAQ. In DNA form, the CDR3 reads TGTGCCAGCAGCTTAGGAATTCTAAGCTCCTACGAGCAGTACTTC. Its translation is CASSLGILSSYEQYF. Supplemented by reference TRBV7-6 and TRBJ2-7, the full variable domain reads GAGVSQSPRYKVTKRGQDVALRCDPISGHVSLYWYRQALGQGPEFLTYFNYEAQQDKSGLPNDRFSAERPEGSISTLTIQRTEQRDSAMYRCASSLGILSSYEQYFGPGTRLTVT.

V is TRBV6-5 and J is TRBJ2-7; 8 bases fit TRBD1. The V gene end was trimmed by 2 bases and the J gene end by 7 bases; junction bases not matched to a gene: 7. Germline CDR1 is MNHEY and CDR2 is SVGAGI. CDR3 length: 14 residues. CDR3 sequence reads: CASSYVTGDGEQYF. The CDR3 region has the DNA TGTGCCAGCAGTTACGTGACAGGGGATGGGGAGCAGTACTTC.

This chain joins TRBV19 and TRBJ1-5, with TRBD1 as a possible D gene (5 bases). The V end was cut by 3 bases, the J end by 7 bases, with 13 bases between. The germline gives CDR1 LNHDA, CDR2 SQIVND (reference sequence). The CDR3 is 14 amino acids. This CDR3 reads CASSIRRDYQPQHF. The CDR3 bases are TGTGCCAGTAGTATCCGGAGGGACTACCAGCCCCAGCATTTT.

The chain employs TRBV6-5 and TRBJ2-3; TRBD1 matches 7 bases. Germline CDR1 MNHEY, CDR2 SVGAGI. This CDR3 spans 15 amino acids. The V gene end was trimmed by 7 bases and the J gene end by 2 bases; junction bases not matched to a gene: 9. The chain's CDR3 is CASKAGGLVTDTQYF. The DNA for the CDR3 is TGTGCCAGCAAGGCAGGGGGATTGGTCACAGATACGCAGTATTTT.